These 11 T cell receptor beta chains share one sample of origin, sequenced in a study of T cell repertoires in cytomegalovirus infection. These receptors have no identified antigens. TCRdb re-analysed the reads in MiXCR, keeping a single row per CDR3 protein. The sample includes 550,000 to 850,000 distinct CDR3 sequences, about 33% seen only once; the top ten take over 15%. The source material was cultured PBMCs, sampled from culture after CMV antigen stimulation. The receptor set was obtained from a human donor in good health (CMV status not recorded). Some clones in this sample may be carry-over from other donors' samples.

This clonotype was recorded a few times. The chain has TRBV5-4 and TRBJ2-7; 11 positions match TRBD2. Per germline, CDR1 SGHNT and CDR2 YYREEE (reference sequence). Trimming at V came to 4 bases and at J to 4 bases, leaving 10 bases not matched to a gene. This CDR3 has 16 amino acids. This chain's CDR3 is CASSRSTSGSLYEQYF. In DNA, the CDR3 is TGTGCCAGCAGCCGATCTACTAGCGGGAGTTTGTACGAGCAGTACTTC.

The chain recombines TRBV5-4 with TRBJ2-5, with D possibly matching TRBD1 (5 bases). There are 15 residues in the CDR3. In germline, CDR1 is SGHNT, CDR2 YYREEE (reference sequence). The ends were cut back, 1 base at V and 4 bases at J, with 14 bases in the middle. For the CDR3, the DNA is TGTGCCAGCAGCTTGAAATCGGCAGGGCCAGAGACCCAGTACTTC. Amino acid sequence: CASSLKSAGPETQYF.

This clonotype was counted a few times. This rearrangement joins TRBV11-2 to TRBJ2-1, with TRBD2 as a possible D gene (5 bases). The V gene's germline CDR1 is SGHAT and CDR2 FQNNGV. This CDR3 is built from 14 residues. Trimming removed 0 bases from V and 10 bases from J, with 13 bases in between. The CDR3 DNA reads TGTGCCAGCAGCTTAGATCGGACCGCGGGCGAGCAGTTCTTC. Protein sequence: CASSLDRTAGEQFF. Full variable domain (outside the CDR3, taken from reference TRBV11-2 and TRBJ2-1): EAGVAQSPRYKIIEKRQSVAFWCNPISGHATLYWYQQILGQGPKLLIQFQNNGVVDDSQLPKDRFSAERLKGVDSTLKIQPAKLEDSAVYLCASSLDRTAGEQFFGPGTRLTVL.

The rearrangement uses TRBV27 and TRBJ1-4, with a weak D call TRBD1 (6 bases). Germline lookup yields CDR1 MNHEY and CDR2 SMNVEV (reference sequence). V was trimmed by 6 bases and J by 10 bases, leaving 12 bases between them. This CDR3 has 12 residues. The CDR3 spells CASSTGIGKLFF. CDR3 coding DNA: TGTGCCAGCAGCACAGGGATTGGAAAACTGTTTTTT.

This clonotype showed up just a few times. This chain links TRBV12-3 or TRBV12-4 with TRBJ2-3, with 8 nucleotides matching TRBD1. With V trimmed by 6 bases and J by 1 base, 6 bases remained unmatched. The CDR3 spans 15 residues. In DNA, the CDR3 is TGTGCCAGCAGCAGACAGGGGATGGGCACAGATACGCAGTATTTT. As protein: CASSRQGMGTDTQYF.

Many counts were recorded for this clonotype. The chain joins TRBV12-3 or TRBV12-4 to TRBJ2-5; 7 bases agree with TRBD2. The CDR3 has 13 amino acids. Germline trimming cut 6 bases from V and 2 bases from J; bases unmatched to any gene: 3. The CDR3 spells CASRTGGQETQYF. CDR3 bases: TGTGCCAGCAGAACGGGGGGTCAAGAGACCCAGTACTTC.

There are a few counts of this clonotype. The chain links TRBV5-1 to TRBJ2-1, with 10 bases aligning to TRBD2. Germline V gene data show CDR1 as SGHRS and CDR2 as YFSETQ. Germline trimming cut 0 bases from V and 6 bases from J; bases unmatched to any gene: 6. The CDR3 is 16 amino acids. CDR3 protein: CASSLGASGGSNEQFF. The CDR3 nucleotides are TGCGCCAGCAGCTTGGGGGCTAGCGGGGGCTCCAATGAGCAGTTCTTC.

The V call is TRBV7-2, the J call TRBJ2-7; 9 positions agree with TRBD2. The CDR3 runs 14 residues. The V gene's germline CDR1 is SGHTA and CDR2 FQGNSA. Trimming removed 5 bases from V and 2 bases from J; junction bases left unmatched: 4. CDR3 region: CASSGRGGPYEQYF. CDR3 nucleotide sequence: TGTGCCAGCAGCGGGCGGGGGGGCCCCTACGAGCAGTACTTC.

The chain employs TRBV11-3 and TRBJ1-1; 11 bases are a match to TRBD1. Germline V gene lookup returns CDR1 SGHNT and CDR2 YENEEA. This CDR3 contains 15 residues. V trimming: 3 bases; J trimming: 4 bases; junction bases outside the gene matches: 4. The CDR3 DNA reads as TGTGCCAGCAGCTTGGGGACAGGGGGGGGCACTGAAGCTTTCTTT. This sequence encodes CASSLGTGGGTEAFF. The entire variable domain, with the rest obtained from reference TRBV11-3 and TRBJ1-1, is as follows: EAGVVQSPRYKIIEKKQPVAFWCNPISGHNTLYWYLQNLGQGPELLIRYENEEAVDDSQLPKDRFSAERLKGVDSTLKIQPAELGDSAVYLCASSLGTGGGTEAFFGQGTRLTVV.

The chain links TRBV6-6 to TRBJ2-7; D might be TRBD1 (7 bases). Germline V CDR1 and CDR2: MNHNY, SVGAGI (reference sequence). V shed 4 bases and J shed 1 base, with 17 bases lying between them. The CDR3 spans 16 residues. CDR3 nucleotides: TGTGCCAGCAGTTTTGCTGGGTCAGGGGGGTCCTACGAGCAGTACTTC. Residues: CASSFAGSGGSYEQYF.

This clonotype has more than one count but fewer than ten. The rearrangement links TRBV5-5 to TRBJ1-6; weak D call: TRBD1 (6 bases). Trimming cost V 3 bases and J 10 bases, with 17 bases left between them. The V gene's germline CDR1 is SGHKS and CDR2 YYEKEE (reference sequence). The CDR3 spans 15 residues. The CDR3 loop reads CASSSLQGGDSPLHF. The CDR3 DNA reads TGTGCCAGCAGCTCCTTACAGGGAGGCGACTCACCCCTCCACTTT.